Presented here are 6 T cell receptor beta chains from one specimen sequenced in a study of metastatic and nonmetastatic thyroid tumors. Every patient was untreated before thyroid surgery. TCRdb re-clonotyped the PCR reads via MiXCR. The sample holds 50,000 or so clones; around 20% are singletons and the top ten take approximately 3.9%. What was sequenced was blood. The receptors stem from a male donor with papillary thyroid cancer or a benign thyroid nodule (not recorded which). Some clones in this sample may be carry-over from other donors' samples.

This clone appeared many times. The gene calls are TRBV20-1 and TRBJ2-1; 8 bases are a match to TRBD2. V shed 4 bases and J 3 bases; nucleotides not matched to a gene: 23. CDR1 and CDR2 (germline): DFQATT, SNEGSKA (reference sequence). This CDR3 has 20 amino acids. The CDR3 DNA follows: TGCAGTGCTATCCTCGGGATCGGGACGGCTAGCGGGCAATTCTACAATGAGCAGTTCTTC. Its protein product is CSAILGIGTASGQFYNEQFF.

This clone has ten or more counts. V and J are TRBV7-9 and TRBJ1-5; D call uncertain. Trimming pared 4 bases from V and 2 bases from J, leaving 9 bases between. The CDR3 runs to 14 residues. CDR1 SEHNR and CDR2 FQNEAQ come from the germline V gene (reference sequence). CDR3 DNA sequence: TGTGCCAGCAGCTCTGCCATGGGCAATCAGCCCCAGCATTTT. It codes for CASSSAMGNQPQHF.

In its sample, this clone was seen many times. V and J are TRBV5-5 and TRBJ2-1; TRBD2 matches 8 bases. J lost 4 bases, V lost 0 bases, and 6 bases had no gene match. In germline, CDR1 is SGHKS, CDR2 YYEKEE (reference sequence). This CDR3 is built from 16 residues. CDR3 amino acids: CASSLAGLASYNEQFF. In DNA, the CDR3 is TGTGCCAGCAGCTTGGCTGGACTAGCAAGTTACAATGAGCAGTTCTTC.

At least ten counts were recorded for this clone. V gene TRBV12-3 or TRBV12-4 combines with J gene TRBJ2-2; 7 bases match TRBD1. Trimming took 6 bases from V and 3 from J; bases not matched to a gene: 4. CDR3 length: 14 amino acids. The CDR3 DNA sequence: TGTGCCAGCAGCCCAGGACAGGACACCGGGGAGCTGTTTTTT. Protein sequence: CASSPGQDTGELFF.

This clone was counted at least ten times. This chain links TRBV6-1 with TRBJ2-1; 7 bases agree with TRBD2. This CDR3 region has 19 residues. The ends lost 1 base at V and 4 bases at J; junction bases unmatched: 16. From germline, CDR1 is MNHNS and CDR2 SASEGT. The CDR3 DNA reads as TGTGCCAGCAGTGAAGTGGGGGAGGGACTGGCTCTCGGTTACAATGAGCAGTTCTTC. It translates to CASSEVGEGLALGYNEQFF.

The chain carries TRBV7-3 and TRBJ2-7; 8 nucleotides agree with TRBD1. This CDR3 is built from 16 residues. CDR1 is SGHTA, CDR2 FQGTGA, per germline. The V and J ends lost 8 bases and 2 bases, in that order; junction bases with no gene match: 14. The CDR3 coding sequence is TGTGCCAGCCCCGAGGGACGGCGACAGGGGCCCTACGAGCAGTACTTC. Protein sequence: CASPEGRRQGPYEQYF.